Listed below are T cell receptor beta chains from one sample, sequenced in a study of blood T cell repertoires in COVID-19. Here immunoSEQ multiplex PCR was the method, and the copy in TCRdb shows in-frame clones only, minus some. The table records under 250,000 clones, about 78% of them present only once. The sequenced material came from peripheral blood. The receptors were sampled from a woman in her seventies with acute or convalescent COVID-19. Both conserved end residues are trimmed from each CDR3. Each record gives: clone size, V gene, CDR3 protein. Not all rows give a size; the values are once, few, many and, for expanded clones, a class.

>NA|TRBV5-6
ASSPRLVGYT
>NA|TRBV12-3/TRBV12-4
ASSRQTREKLF
>few|TRBV7-8
ASSSAGVGNSPLH
>few|TRBV7-9
AGDRDNSPLH
>NA|TRBV6-6
ASRQSQSKNIQY
>NA|TRBV18
ASSPSGGNYGYT
>NA|TRBV4-2
ASSQRGGTGATGPQH
>NA|TRBV6-2/TRBV6-3
ASSKRWDTQY
>NA|TRBV19
ASSLKLTGTGTPYEQY
>NA|TRBV24-1
ATRGTGAYNEQF